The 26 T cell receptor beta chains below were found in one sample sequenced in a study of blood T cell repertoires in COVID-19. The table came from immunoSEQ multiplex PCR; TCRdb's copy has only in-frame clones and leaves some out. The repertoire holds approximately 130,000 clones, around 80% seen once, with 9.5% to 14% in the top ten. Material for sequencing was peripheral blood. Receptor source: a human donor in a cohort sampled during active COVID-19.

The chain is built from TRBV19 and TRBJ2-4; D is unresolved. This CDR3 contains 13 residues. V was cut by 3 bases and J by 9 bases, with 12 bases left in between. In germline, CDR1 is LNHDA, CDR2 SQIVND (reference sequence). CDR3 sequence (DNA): TGTGCCAGTAGTATCGCAGTTATTGCCATTCAGTACTTC. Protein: CASSIAVIAIQYF.

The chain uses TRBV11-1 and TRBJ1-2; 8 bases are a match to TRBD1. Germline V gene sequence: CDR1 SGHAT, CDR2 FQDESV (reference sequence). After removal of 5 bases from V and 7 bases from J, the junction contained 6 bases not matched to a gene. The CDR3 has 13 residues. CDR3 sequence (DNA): TGTGCCAGCAGCCCCCGGACAGGGAGTGGCTACACCTTC. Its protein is CASSPRTGSGYTF.

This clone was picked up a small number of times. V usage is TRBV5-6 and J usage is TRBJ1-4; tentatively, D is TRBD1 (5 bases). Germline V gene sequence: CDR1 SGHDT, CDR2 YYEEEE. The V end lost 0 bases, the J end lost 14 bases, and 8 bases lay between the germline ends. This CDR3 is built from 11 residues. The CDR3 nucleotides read TGTGCCAGCAGCTTGGGGGGCGTCCTGTTTTTT. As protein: CASSLGGVLFF. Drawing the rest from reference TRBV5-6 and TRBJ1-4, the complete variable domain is DAGVTQSPTHLIKTRGQQVTLRCSPKSGHDTVSWYQQALGQGPQFIFQYYEEEERQRGNFPDRFSGHQFPNYSSELNVNALLLGDSALYLCASSLGGVLFFGSGTQLSVL.

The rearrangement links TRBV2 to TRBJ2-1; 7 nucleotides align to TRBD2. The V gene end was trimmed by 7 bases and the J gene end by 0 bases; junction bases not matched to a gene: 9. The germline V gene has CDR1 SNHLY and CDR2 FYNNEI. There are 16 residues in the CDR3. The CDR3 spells CASKQRGDTSYNEQFF. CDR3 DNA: TGTGCCAGCAAGCAGCGGGGAGACACCTCCTACAATGAGCAGTTCTTC.

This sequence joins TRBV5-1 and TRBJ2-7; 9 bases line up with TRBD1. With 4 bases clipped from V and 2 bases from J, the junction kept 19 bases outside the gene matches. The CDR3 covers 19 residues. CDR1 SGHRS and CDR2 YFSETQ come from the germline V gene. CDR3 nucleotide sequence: TGCGCCAGCAGCCTCGCCTTGGCCTACCCGGACAGGGGCACCTACGAGCAGTACTTC. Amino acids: CASSLALAYPDRGTYEQYF.

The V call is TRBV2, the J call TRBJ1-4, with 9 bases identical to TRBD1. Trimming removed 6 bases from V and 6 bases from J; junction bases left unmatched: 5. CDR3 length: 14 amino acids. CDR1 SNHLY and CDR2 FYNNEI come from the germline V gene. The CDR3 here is CASRVGQGYEKLFF. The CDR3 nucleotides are TGTGCCAGCAGAGTGGGACAGGGTTATGAAAAACTGTTTTTT.

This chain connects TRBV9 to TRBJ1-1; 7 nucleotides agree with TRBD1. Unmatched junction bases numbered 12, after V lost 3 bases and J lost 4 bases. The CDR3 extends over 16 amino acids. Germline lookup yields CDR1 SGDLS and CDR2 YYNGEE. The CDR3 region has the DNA TGTGCCAGCAGCGGACCATCGACAGGGAAAGGCACTGAAGCTTTCTTT. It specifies CASSGPSTGKGTEAFF.

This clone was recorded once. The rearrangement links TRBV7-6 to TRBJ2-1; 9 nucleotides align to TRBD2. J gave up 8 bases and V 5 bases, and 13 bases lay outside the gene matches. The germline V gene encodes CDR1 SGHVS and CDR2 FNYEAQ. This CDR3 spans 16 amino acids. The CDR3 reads CASSPGAERGVDEQFF. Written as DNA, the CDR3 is TGTGCCAGCAGCCCTGGGGCGGAGCGGGGGGTGGATGAGCAGTTCTTC.

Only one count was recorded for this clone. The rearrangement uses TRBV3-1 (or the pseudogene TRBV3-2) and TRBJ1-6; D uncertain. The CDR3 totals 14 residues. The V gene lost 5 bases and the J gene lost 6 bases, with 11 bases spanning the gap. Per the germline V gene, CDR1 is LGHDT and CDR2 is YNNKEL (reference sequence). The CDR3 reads CASSFRRVNSPLHF. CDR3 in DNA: TGTGCCAGCAGCTTCAGACGGGTTAATTCACCCCTCCACTTT.

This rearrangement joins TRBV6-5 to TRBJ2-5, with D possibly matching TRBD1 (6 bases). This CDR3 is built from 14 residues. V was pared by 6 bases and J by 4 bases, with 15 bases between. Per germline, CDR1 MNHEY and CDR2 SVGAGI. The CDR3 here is CASSLGQFGETQYF. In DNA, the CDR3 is TGTGCCAGCAGCCTCGGACAGTTCGGAGAGACCCAGTACTTC.

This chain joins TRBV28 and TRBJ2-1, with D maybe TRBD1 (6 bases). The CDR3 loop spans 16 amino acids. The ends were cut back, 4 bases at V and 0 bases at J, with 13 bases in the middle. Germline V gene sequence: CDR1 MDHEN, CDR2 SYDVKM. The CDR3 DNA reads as TGTGCCAGCAGTTCCCCCGGGACACTCTCCTACAATGAGCAGTTCTTC. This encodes CASSSPGTLSYNEQFF.

CDR3 in DNA: TGCGCCAGCAGTGAGACAGGGTATGGCTACACCTTC. It is translated as CASSETGYGYTF. The chain combines TRBV10-2 with TRBJ1-2; TRBD1 might be the D (6 bases). Germline V gene data show CDR1 as WSHSY and CDR2 as SAAADI. Trimming shortened V by 2 bases and J by 5 bases, and 6 bases separated the two germline ends. CDR3 length: 12 amino acids.

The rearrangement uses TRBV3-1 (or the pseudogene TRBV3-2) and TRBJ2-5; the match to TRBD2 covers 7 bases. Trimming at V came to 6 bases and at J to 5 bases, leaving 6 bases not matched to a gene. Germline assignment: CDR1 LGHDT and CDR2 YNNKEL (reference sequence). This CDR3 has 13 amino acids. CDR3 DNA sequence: TGTGCCAGCAGGAAAGGACTAGGCGAGACCCAGTACTTC. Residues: CASRKGLGETQYF.

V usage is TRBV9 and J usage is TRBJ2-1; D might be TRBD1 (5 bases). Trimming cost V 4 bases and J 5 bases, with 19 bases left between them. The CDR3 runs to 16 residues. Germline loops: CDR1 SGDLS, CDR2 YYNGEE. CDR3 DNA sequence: TGTGCCAGCAGCCCCCGGTGGCTAGGGGTAAACAATGAGCAGTTCTTC. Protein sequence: CASSPRWLGVNNEQFF.

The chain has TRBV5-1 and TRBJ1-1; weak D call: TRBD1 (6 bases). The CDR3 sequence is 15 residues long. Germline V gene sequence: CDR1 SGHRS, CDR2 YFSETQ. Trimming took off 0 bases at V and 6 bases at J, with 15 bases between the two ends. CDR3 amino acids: CASSLDGRGKAEAFF. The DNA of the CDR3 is TGCGCCAGCAGCTTGGACGGCAGGGGAAAGGCTGAAGCTTTCTTT. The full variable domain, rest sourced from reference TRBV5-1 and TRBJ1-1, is KAGVTQTPRYLIKTRGQQVTLSCSPISGHRSVSWYQQTPGQGLQFLFEYFSETQRNKGNFPGRFSGRQFSNSRSEMNVSTLELGDSALYLCASSLDGRGKAEAFFGQGTRLTVV.

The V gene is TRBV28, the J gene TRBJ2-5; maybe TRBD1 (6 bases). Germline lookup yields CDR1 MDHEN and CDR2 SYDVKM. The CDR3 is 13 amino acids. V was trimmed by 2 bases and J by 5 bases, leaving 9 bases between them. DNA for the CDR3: TGTGCCAGCAGTTTAAAAAGGGGGGAGACCCAGTACTTC. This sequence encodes CASSLKRGETQYF.

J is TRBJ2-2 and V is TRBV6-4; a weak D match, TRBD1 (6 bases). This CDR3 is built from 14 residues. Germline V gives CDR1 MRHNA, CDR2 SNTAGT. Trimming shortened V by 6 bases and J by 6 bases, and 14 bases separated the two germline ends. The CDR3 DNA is TGTGCCAGCAGCGAACAGGGTACGGCCGGGGAGCTGTTTTTT. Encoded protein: CASSEQGTAGELFF.

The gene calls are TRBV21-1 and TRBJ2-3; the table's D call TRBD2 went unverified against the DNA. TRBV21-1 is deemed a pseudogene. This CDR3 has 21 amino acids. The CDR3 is CASSIDRLLALSSSSTDTQYF. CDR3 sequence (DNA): TGTGCCAGCAGCATCGACAGGTTACTAGCGCTCAGCTCTTCTAGCACAGATACGCAGTATTTT.

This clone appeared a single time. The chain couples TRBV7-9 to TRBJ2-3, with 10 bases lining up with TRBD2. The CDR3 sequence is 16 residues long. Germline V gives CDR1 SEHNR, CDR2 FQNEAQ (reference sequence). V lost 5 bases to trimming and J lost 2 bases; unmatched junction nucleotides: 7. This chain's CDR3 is CASSPLSGGTTDTQYF. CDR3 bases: TGTGCCAGCAGCCCTCTTAGCGGGGGGACCACAGATACGCAGTATTTT.

CDR3 DNA: TGCGCCAGCAGCCCACGGACAGGGAGCCCCTACGAGCAGTACTTC. This codes for CASSPRTGSPYEQYF. The chain carries TRBV5-1 and TRBJ2-7; 8 nucleotides agree with TRBD1. CDR1 is SGHRS and CDR2 is YFSETQ in the germline V gene. This CDR3 has 15 amino acids. The trim removed 4 bases at V and 2 bases at J, leaving 8 bases unmatched.

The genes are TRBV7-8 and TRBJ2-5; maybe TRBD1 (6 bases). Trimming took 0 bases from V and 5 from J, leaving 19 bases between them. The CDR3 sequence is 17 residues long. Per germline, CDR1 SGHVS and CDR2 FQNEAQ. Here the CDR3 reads CASSLAQGGFQAETQYF. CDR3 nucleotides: TGTGCCAGCAGCTTAGCGCAAGGGGGTTTTCAAGCCGAGACCCAGTACTTC. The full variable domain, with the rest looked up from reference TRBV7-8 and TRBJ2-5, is GAGVSQSPRYKVAKRGQDVALRCDPISGHVSLFWYQQALGQGPEFLTYFQNEAQLDKSGLPSDRFFAERPEGSVSTLKIQRTQQEDSAVYLCASSLAQGGFQAETQYFGPGTRLLVL.

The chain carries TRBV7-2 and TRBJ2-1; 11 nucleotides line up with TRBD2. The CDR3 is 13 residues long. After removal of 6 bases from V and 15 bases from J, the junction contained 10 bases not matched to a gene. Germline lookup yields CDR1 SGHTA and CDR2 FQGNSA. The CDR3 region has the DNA TGTGCCAGCAGTCCTCGTATAGCGGGGGGGATGTTCTTC. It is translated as CASSPRIAGGMFF.

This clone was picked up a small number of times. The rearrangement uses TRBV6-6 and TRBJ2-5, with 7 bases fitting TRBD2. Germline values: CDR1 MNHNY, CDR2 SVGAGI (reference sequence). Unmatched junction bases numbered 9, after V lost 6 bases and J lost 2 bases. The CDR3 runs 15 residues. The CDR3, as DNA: TGTGCCAGCAGGGGTGAGGCTAGCGGTCAAGAGACCCAGTACTTC. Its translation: CASRGEASGQETQYF.

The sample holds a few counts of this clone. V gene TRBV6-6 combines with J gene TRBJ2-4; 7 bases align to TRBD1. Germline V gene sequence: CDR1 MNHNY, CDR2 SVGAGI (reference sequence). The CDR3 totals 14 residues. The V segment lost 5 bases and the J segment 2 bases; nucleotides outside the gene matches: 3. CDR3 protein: CASSAGGSKNIQYF. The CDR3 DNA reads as TGTGCCAGCAGTGCAGGGGGTTCCAAAAACATTCAGTACTTC.

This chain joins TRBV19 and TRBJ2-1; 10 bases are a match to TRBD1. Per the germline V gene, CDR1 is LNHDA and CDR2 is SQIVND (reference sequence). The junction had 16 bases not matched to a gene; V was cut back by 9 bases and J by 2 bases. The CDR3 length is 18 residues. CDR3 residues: CASNPSRDRGSTYNEQFF. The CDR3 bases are TGTGCCAGCAATCCTTCCCGGGACAGGGGATCCACCTACAATGAGCAGTTCTTC.

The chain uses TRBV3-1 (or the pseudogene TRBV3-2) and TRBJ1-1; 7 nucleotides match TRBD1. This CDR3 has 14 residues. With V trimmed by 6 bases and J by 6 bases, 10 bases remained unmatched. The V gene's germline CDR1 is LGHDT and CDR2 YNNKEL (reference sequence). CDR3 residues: CASRRAGGVAEAFF. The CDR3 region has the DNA TGTGCCAGCAGACGCGCAGGGGGTGTGGCTGAAGCTTTCTTT.